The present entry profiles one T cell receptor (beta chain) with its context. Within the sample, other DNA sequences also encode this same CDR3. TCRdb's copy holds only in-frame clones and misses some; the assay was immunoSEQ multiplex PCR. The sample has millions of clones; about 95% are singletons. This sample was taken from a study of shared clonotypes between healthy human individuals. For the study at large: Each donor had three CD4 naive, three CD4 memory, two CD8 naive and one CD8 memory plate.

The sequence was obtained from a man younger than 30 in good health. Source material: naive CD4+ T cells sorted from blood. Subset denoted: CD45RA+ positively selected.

The CDR3 nucleotides are TGTGCCAGCACCCTGGGGGCTCGGGAGACCCAGTACTTC. Translated: CASTLGARETQYF. The J gene is TRBJ2-5, the V gene TRBV11-2; D may be TRBD1 (6 bases). The CDR3 spans 13 residues. Germline CDR1 SGHAT, CDR2 FQNNGV. Between the trimmed V and J ends, which lost 7 bases and 5 bases, there was a span of 14 bases.